A single sample is the source of the 20 T cell receptor beta chains below, sequenced in a study of cytomegalovirus exposure and HLA in healthy donors. PCR primers comprised 60 Vbeta and 13 Jbeta primers. Method: immunoSEQ multiplex PCR; TCRdb's copy keeps in-frame clones and lacks some. The sample has about 190,000 clones, 81% seen once. Sequenced sample: PBMCs. The source of these receptors is a young man in good health and CMV-seronegative.

This chain links TRBV5-6 with TRBJ2-5, with D maybe TRBD2 (6 bases). The germline gives CDR1 SGHDT, CDR2 YYEEEE. This CDR3 comprises 11 residues. V gave up 3 bases and J gave up 13 bases, with 13 bases separating them. For the CDR3, the DNA is TGTGCCAGCAGCTCTGGACCCGGGAGGTACTTC. It specifies CASSSGPGRYF.

The chain employs TRBV28 and TRBJ2-1; D might be TRBD2 (5 bases). The CDR3 runs 15 residues. CDR1 is MDHEN and CDR2 is SYDVKM in the germline V gene. Trimming stripped 3 bases from V and 6 bases from J, with 15 bases between. This chain's CDR3 is CASSFFSVPTNEQFF. In nucleotides, the CDR3 is TGTGCCAGCAGTTTTTTTAGCGTCCCCACCAATGAGCAGTTCTTC.

This chain links TRBV19 with TRBJ2-2; TRBD1 might be the D (5 bases). The CDR3 loop spans 14 amino acids. Trimming removed 7 bases from V and 0 bases from J, with 9 bases in between. CDR1 is LNHDA and CDR2 is SQIVND in the germline V gene (reference sequence). The CDR3 sequence is CASIRTTNTGELFF. The CDR3, as DNA: TGTGCCAGTATAAGGACAACGAACACCGGGGAGCTGTTTTTT.

This clone was counted once. The chain carries TRBV27 and TRBJ1-1, with D possibly matching TRBD1 (6 bases). Germline V gene lookup returns CDR1 MNHEY and CDR2 SMNVEV (reference sequence). CDR3 length equals 14 residues. The V end lost 4 bases, the J end lost 0 bases, and 9 bases lay between the germline ends. CDR3: CASSWGPLNTEAFF. In DNA, the CDR3 is TGTGCCAGCAGTTGGGGGCCCTTGAACACTGAAGCTTTCTTT.

In regard to this clone: The same CDR3 is also encoded by other DNA sequences in this sample. The chain combines TRBV28 with TRBJ1-2, with unresolved D. Germline CDR1 reads MDHEN; CDR2 reads SYDVKM. V lost 3 bases and J lost 1, with 9 bases in between. CDR3 length equals 14 residues. In DNA form, the CDR3 reads TGTGCCAGCAGTTTCGGCGGACTTAACTATGGCTACACCTTC. This encodes CASSFGGLNYGYTF.

CDR3 bases: TGTGCCAGCAGCTTGGTGGGACAGGACTATGGCTACACCTTC. Translation gives CASSLVGQDYGYTF. The chain carries TRBV5-6 and TRBJ1-2; 8 bases match TRBD1. V shed 0 bases and J 3 bases; nucleotides not matched to a gene: 1. This CDR3 region has 14 residues. Germline V lookup: CDR1 SGHDT, CDR2 YYEEEE.

The chain carries TRBV4-2 and TRBJ2-5; the D gene is possibly TRBD2 (5 bases). CDR3 length: 17 amino acids. Germline-derived CDR1 and CDR2 are LGHNA and YNFKEQ. The V and J ends lost 3 bases and 2 bases respectively, with 19 bases between them. CDR3 loop: CASSQGIEGWLQETQYF. The CDR3 DNA is TGTGCCAGCAGCCAGGGTATTGAGGGCTGGTTACAAGAGACCCAGTACTTC.

The chain couples TRBV30 to TRBJ1-5, with D possibly being TRBD1 (5 bases). Looked up from germline, CDR1 is GTSNPN and CDR2 is SVGIG (reference sequence). Trimming left V 4 bases short and J 6 bases short, with 13 bases between. The CDR3 spans 13 residues. The DNA for the CDR3 is TGTGCCTGGAATCGGGGGGTGGGTCAGCCCCAGCATTTT. Residues: CAWNRGVGQPQHF.

This chain links TRBV5-1 with TRBJ2-7; perhaps TRBD2 as D (5 bases). This CDR3 has 13 residues. Trimming stripped 5 bases from V and 0 bases from J, with 9 bases between. Germline-derived CDR1 and CDR2 are SGHRS and YFSETQ. The CDR3 bases are TGCGCCAGCAGTCCCGGGGACTCCTACGAGCAGTACTTC. This codes for CASSPGDSYEQYF. Full variable domain (rest looked up from reference TRBV5-1 and TRBJ2-7): KAGVTQTPRYLIKTRGQQVTLSCSPISGHRSVSWYQQTPGQGLQFLFEYFSETQRNKGNFPGRFSGRQFSNSRSEMNVSTLELGDSALYLCASSPGDSYEQYFGPGTRLTVT.

The J gene is TRBJ1-1, the V gene TRBV19, with 7 bases matching TRBD1. Trimming took 5 bases from V and 0 from J; bases not matched to a gene: 3. The germline gives CDR1 LNHDA, CDR2 SQIVND (reference sequence). CDR3 length equals 14 residues. The CDR3, as DNA: TGTGCCAGTAGTGCCGGGACAGTGAACACTGAAGCTTTCTTT. It encodes CASSAGTVNTEAFF.

The chain links TRBV25-1 to TRBJ2-1, with D possibly TRBD1 on 6 matching bases. This CDR3 is 16 amino acids long. Trimming took off 3 bases at V and 8 bases at J, with 20 bases between the two ends. CDR1 and CDR2 (germline): MGHDK, SYGVNS. CDR3 nucleotide sequence: TGTGCCAGCAGTGAGTTCGGGACACGGATAACGGATGAGCAGTTCTTC. Translating gives CASSEFGTRITDEQFF.

This clone was seen more than once but under ten times. The CDR3 sequence is CASSTWTGRPYEQYF. As DNA, the CDR3 is TGTGCCAGCAGCACGTGGACAGGGCGGCCCTACGAGCAGTACTTC. The chain uses TRBV7-9 and TRBJ2-7; 8 nucleotides line up with TRBD1. CDR3 length: 15 residues. Germline values: CDR1 SEHNR, CDR2 FQNEAQ (reference sequence). V was clipped by 5 bases and J by 2 bases; unmatched bases: 8.

This chain uses TRBV7-9 with TRBJ2-5, with 11 positions matching TRBD2. Germline V gene lookup returns CDR1 SEHNR and CDR2 FQNEAQ (reference sequence). V dropped 3 bases and J dropped 1; count of bases not matched to a gene: 4. The CDR3 is 16 residues long. The CDR3 bases are TGTGCCAGCAGCTTCCTAGCGGGAGGACCCCAAGAGACCCAGTACTTC. It encodes CASSFLAGGPQETQYF.

The chain uses TRBV7-9 and TRBJ2-5, with 7 bases fitting TRBD2. Per germline, CDR1 SEHNR and CDR2 FQNEAQ (reference sequence). V was pared by 5 bases and J by 3 bases, with 6 bases of the junction left unmatched. The CDR3 has 14 residues. CDR3 DNA sequence: TGTGCCAGCAGCCCCGGGGGGTCAAAAGAGACCCAGTACTTC. This gives the protein CASSPGGSKETQYF.

The chain links TRBV4-3 to TRBJ1-6; D uncertain. V lost 7 bases and J lost 7, with 17 bases in between. The germline CDR1 and CDR2 sequences are LGHNA and YSLEER. The CDR3 extends over 15 amino acids. In nucleotides, the CDR3 is TGCGCCAGCAACCGGTGGCAGGCCGACAATTCACCCCTCCACTTT. This codes for CASNRWQADNSPLHF.

The chain is built from TRBV19 and TRBJ1-5; TRBD1 is a possible D gene (6 bases). Trimming left V 7 bases short and J 3 bases short, with 16 bases between. The germline gives CDR1 LNHDA, CDR2 SQIVND (reference sequence). CDR3 size: 15 residues. This CDR3 is CASKGQGVDNQPQHF. CDR3 DNA: TGTGCCAGTAAGGGACAAGGGGTAGACAATCAGCCCCAGCATTTT. Looking up the rest from reference TRBV19 and TRBJ1-5 gives the full variable domain: DGGITQSPKYLFRKEGQNVTLSCEQNLNHDAMYWYRQDPGQGLRLIYYSQIVNDFQKGDIAEGYSVSREKKESFPLTVTSAQKNPTAFYLCASKGQGVDNQPQHFGDGTRLSIL.

This rearrangement joins TRBV19 to TRBJ1-3; D gene unclear. Germline V gene lookup returns CDR1 LNHDA and CDR2 SQIVND (reference sequence). CDR3 size: 13 residues. The V end lost 5 bases, the J end lost 4 bases, and 9 bases lay between the germline ends. The CDR3 loop reads CASSRGEGNTIYF. The CDR3 region has the DNA TGTGCCAGTAGTCGTGGAGAAGGAAACACCATATATTTT. The full variable domain, with the rest looked up from reference TRBV19 and TRBJ1-3, is DGGITQSPKYLFRKEGQNVTLSCEQNLNHDAMYWYRQDPGQGLRLIYYSQIVNDFQKGDIAEGYSVSREKKESFPLTVTSAQKNPTAFYLCASSRGEGNTIYFGEGSWLTVV.

V is TRBV14 and J is TRBJ1-2; maybe TRBD1 (5 bases). This CDR3 comprises 15 residues. Trimming stripped 4 bases from V and 6 bases from J, with 18 bases between. Germline lookup yields CDR1 SGHDN and CDR2 FVKESK. The CDR3 spells CASSRVLGPENGYTF. CDR3 DNA sequence: TGTGCCAGCAGCCGAGTCCTGGGGCCTGAAAATGGCTACACCTTC.

The CDR3 region is CASSQEGPRLSTSGVYEQYF. The DNA of the CDR3 is TGCGCCAGCAGCCAAGAAGGACCCCGACTATCGACTAGCGGGGTCTACGAGCAGTACTTC. The J gene is TRBJ2-7, the V gene TRBV4-1, with 11 bases fitting TRBD2. Germline V gene data show CDR1 as MGHRA and CDR2 as YSYEKL. This CDR3 region has 20 residues. The V and J ends lost 0 bases and 3 bases, in that order; junction bases with no gene match: 16.

This sequence joins TRBV7-6 and TRBJ1-1, with D perhaps TRBD1 (6 bases). V was pared by 1 base and J by 2 bases, with 14 bases between. The germline V gene encodes CDR1 SGHVS and CDR2 FNYEAQ. CDR3 length: 16 amino acids. The CDR3 DNA sequence: TGTGCCAGCAGCTTAGTACAGGGAGGGGGAAACACTGAAGCTTTCTTT. This encodes CASSLVQGGGNTEAFF. Using reference TRBV7-6 and TRBJ1-1 for the parts outside the CDR3, the full variable domain is GAGVSQSPRYKVTKRGQDVALRCDPISGHVSLYWYRQALGQGPEFLTYFNYEAQQDKSGLPNDRFSAERPEGSISTLTIQRTEQRDSAMYRCASSLVQGGGNTEAFFGQGTRLTVV.